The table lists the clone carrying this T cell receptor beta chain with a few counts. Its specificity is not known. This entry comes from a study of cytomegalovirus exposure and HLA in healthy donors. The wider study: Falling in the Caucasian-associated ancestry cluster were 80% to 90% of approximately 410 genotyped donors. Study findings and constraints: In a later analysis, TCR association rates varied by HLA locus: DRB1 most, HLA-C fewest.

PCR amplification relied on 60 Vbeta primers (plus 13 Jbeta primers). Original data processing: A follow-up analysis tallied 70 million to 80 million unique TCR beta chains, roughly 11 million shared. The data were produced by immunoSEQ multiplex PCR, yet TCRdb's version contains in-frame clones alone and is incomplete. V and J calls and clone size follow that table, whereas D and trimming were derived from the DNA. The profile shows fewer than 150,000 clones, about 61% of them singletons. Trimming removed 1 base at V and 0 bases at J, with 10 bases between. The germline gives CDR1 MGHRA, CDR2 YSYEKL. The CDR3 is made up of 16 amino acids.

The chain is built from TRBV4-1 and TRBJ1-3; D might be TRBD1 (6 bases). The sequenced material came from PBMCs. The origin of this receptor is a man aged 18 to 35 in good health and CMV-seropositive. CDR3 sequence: CASSQGHRVSGNTIYF. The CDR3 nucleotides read TGCGCCAGCAGCCAAGGCCACAGGGTCTCTGGAAACACCATATATTTT.